This is a list of T cell receptor beta chains from one sample in a study of vaccination effects on CD4 cells after COVID-19. Here immunoSEQ multiplex PCR was the method, and the copy in TCRdb shows in-frame clones only, minus some. The sample contains 25,000 to 35,000 clones, about 69% of which appear only once. Antigen specificity for these receptors is unknown. The specimen was CD4+ T cells from PBMCs cultured with a peptide pool, collected before COVID-19 vaccination. These receptors all stem from a human donor who had a prior SARS-CoV-2 infection. Both conserved end residues are part of each CDR3. Fields, in order: CDR3 protein, CDR3 DNA, clone size, V gene, D gene, CDR3 length, J gene. A D gene is named only where the DNA matches it firmly. For some rows the clone size is stated as once, few or many, or as a class when expanded; others skip it.

CASSYVHTSAAGELFF	TGTGCCAGCAGTTACGTCCATACTAGCGCCGCCGGGGAGCTGTTTTTT	few	TRBV6-5	TRBD2	16	TRBJ2-2
CATSDLGLGTDTQYF	TGTGCCACCAGTGATTTGGGGCTAGGGACAGATACGCAGTATTTT	.	TRBV24-1	.	15	TRBJ2-3
CASSVRGGATDTQYF	TGTGCCAGCAGTGTTAGGGGGGGGGCCACAGATACGCAGTATTTT	.	TRBV25-1	.	15	TRBJ2-3
CASSLINSPLHF	TGTGCCAGCAGTTTGATCAATTCACCCCTCCACTTT	.	TRBV27	.	12	TRBJ1-6
CASSVASGRETDTQYF	TGTGCCAGCAGCGTAGCCAGCGGGAGGGAAACAGATACGCAGTATTTT	.	TRBV9	TRBD2	16	TRBJ2-3
CSASGTGELFF	TGCAGTGCTAGCGGGACCGGGGAGCTGTTTTTT	few	TRBV20-1	.	11	TRBJ2-2
CASSADALGSTEAFF	TGTGCCAGCAGCGCCGATGCCCTCGGGAGCACTGAAGCTTTCTTT	.	TRBV9	.	15	TRBJ1-1
CASSQWSYQRLFF	TGTGCCAGCAGCCAATGGTCATACCAAAGGCTGTTTTTT	.	TRBV14	.	13	TRBJ2-2
CASSFPGRLFSTGELFF	TGTGCCAGCAGCTTCCCCGGGAGGTTGTTCAGCACCGGGGAGCTGTTTTTT	.	TRBV7-2	TRBD2	17	TRBJ2-2
CAWSVRRGTQYF	TGTGCCTGGAGTGTACGACGGGGGACGCAGTATTTT	once	TRBV30	.	12	TRBJ2-3
CASSLLILRGNQPQHF	TGTGCCAGCAGTTTATTGATCCTCCGTGGCAATCAGCCCCAGCATTTT	.	TRBV28	.	16	TRBJ1-5
CASSWGTGANYGYTF	TGTGCCAGCAGCTGGGGGACAGGCGCTAACTATGGCTACACCTTC	once	TRBV5-4	TRBD1	15	TRBJ1-2
CASSRLESGELFF	TGTGCCAGCAGCAGACTAGAATCCGGGGAGCTGTTTTTT	.	TRBV12-3/TRBV12-4	.	13	TRBJ2-2
CASSEGGTGNYNEQFF	TGTGCCAGCAGCGAGGGGGGGACAGGAAACTACAATGAGCAGTTCTTC	.	TRBV21-1	.	16	TRBJ2-1
CASSHHRDFTTGELFF	TGCGCCAGCAGCCATCACCGGGACTTTACTACCGGGGAGCTGTTTTTT	.	TRBV5-1	.	16	TRBJ2-2
CASSERVLGDGGQPQHF	TGCGCCAGCAGCGAGAGGGTGCTCGGGGACGGCGGTCAGCCCCAGCATTTT	.	TRBV5-1	.	17	TRBJ1-5
CASSIQAVGEQYF	TGTGCCAGTAGTATCCAGGCGGTAGGGGAGCAGTACTTC	.	TRBV19	.	13	TRBJ2-7
CASSLGVLTYEQYF	TGTGCCAGCAGCTTAGGGGTACTCACCTACGAGCAGTACTTC	once	TRBV11-2	.	14	TRBJ2-7
CASSVGDTFLGTEAFF	TGTGCCAGCAGCGTAGGGGACACCTTTCTAGGGACTGAAGCTTTCTTT	few	TRBV9	.	16	TRBJ1-1
CATSRDPGSRETQYF	TGTGCCACCAGCAGAGATCCAGGGTCTAGAGAGACCCAGTACTTC	.	TRBV15	.	15	TRBJ2-5
CASSLVSQVNYGYTF	TGTGCCAGCAGCTTAGTGTCACAGGTTAACTATGGCTACACCTTC	.	TRBV7-2	.	15	TRBJ1-2
CASSQRGRGTQYF	TGTGCCAGCAGCCAGCGGGGTCGCGGGACCCAGTACTTC	few	TRBV3-1/TRBV3-2	.	13	TRBJ2-5
CASSPGTNLRNEQFF	TGTGCCAGCAGCCCCGGGACTAATCTCCGCAATGAGCAGTTCTTC	few	TRBV7-9	TRBD2	15	TRBJ2-1
CASSLGPMDTQYF	TGTGCCAGCAGCCTGGGGCCGATGGATACGCAGTATTTT	.	TRBV9	.	13	TRBJ2-3
CASSRQVKADTQYF	TGTGCCAGCAGCCGACAGGTTAAGGCAGATACGCAGTATTTT	.	TRBV3-1/TRBV3-2	.	14	TRBJ2-3
CASSQGSSERGEGAFF	TGTGCCAGCAGCCAAGGCTCGTCGGAGAGAGGAGAAGGGGCTTTCTTT	.	TRBV4-2	.	16	TRBJ1-1
CASSPGGQETQYF	TGTGCCAGCAGCCCAGGAGGGCAAGAGACCCAGTACTTC	.	TRBV11-2	.	13	TRBJ2-5
CASSPPSDGPSNYGYTF	TGTGCCAGCTCACCACCGTCTGATGGGCCTTCTAACTATGGCTACACCTTC	.	TRBV18	.	17	TRBJ1-2
CAISLDRDTGELFF	TGTGCCATCAGTTTGGACAGGGACACCGGGGAGCTGTTTTTT	few	TRBV10-3	TRBD1	14	TRBJ2-2
CASSQEGAGFGDTQYF	TGTGCCAGCAGCCAAGAGGGTGCCGGATTCGGAGATACGCAGTATTTT	.	TRBV3-1/TRBV3-2	.	16	TRBJ2-3
CASSFSNQPQHF	TGTGCCAGCAGCTTCTCCAATCAGCCCCAGCATTTT	.	TRBV5-6	.	12	TRBJ1-5
CASSQEVPSIPSYEQYF	TGCGCCAGCAGCCAAGAAGTGCCATCCATACCCTCCTACGAGCAGTACTTC	.	TRBV4-3	.	17	TRBJ2-7
CASSVRDRQKSNQPQHF	TGTGCCAGCAGTGTACGGGATCGACAGAAGAGCAATCAGCCCCAGCATTTT	.	TRBV2	.	17	TRBJ1-5
CASSLGSSYGYTF	TGTGCCAGCAGCTTGGGGTCGTCTTATGGCTACACCTTC	few	TRBV5-6	.	13	TRBJ1-2
CASSQGQVTEAFF	TGTGCCAGCAGCCAAGGACAGGTCACTGAAGCTTTCTTT	.	TRBV6-2/TRBV6-3	TRBD1	13	TRBJ1-1
CASSPDSTTYNEQFF	TGTGCCAGCAGTCCGGACAGCACGACCTACAATGAGCAGTTCTTC	.	TRBV7-3	.	15	TRBJ2-1
CASSLEWSGENEQFF	TGTGCCAGCAGCTTAGAATGGTCGGGGGAGAATGAGCAGTTCTTC	.	TRBV11-1	.	15	TRBJ2-1
CAWLLAGGPTDTQYF	TGTGCCTGGCTACTAGCGGGAGGCCCAACAGATACGCAGTATTTT	.	TRBV30	TRBD2	15	TRBJ2-3
CASSRPGQGASGELFF	TGTGCCAGCTCCCGACCGGGACAGGGGGCCTCCGGGGAGCTGTTTTTT	.	TRBV18	TRBD1	16	TRBJ2-2
CASSLFGRVVDGYTF	TGTGCCAGCAGCTTATTCGGCAGGGTTGTGGATGGCTACACCTTC	.	TRBV11-3	.	15	TRBJ1-2
CASSLAGREQYF	TGCGCCAGCAGCTTGGCCGGTCGCGAGCAGTACTTC	.	TRBV5-1	.	12	TRBJ2-7
CATSRDFGLAGDETQYF	TGTGCCACCAGCAGAGATTTTGGACTAGCGGGGGACGAGACCCAGTACTTC	.	TRBV15	TRBD2	17	TRBJ2-5
CASSLIRPSGPLSNQPQHF	TGTGCCAGCAGCTTAATCCGGCCCTCCGGCCCACTATCAAATCAGCCCCAGCATTTT	few	TRBV7-9	.	19	TRBJ1-5
CASSALRWGEQYF	TGTGCCAGCAGTGCGCTGCGGTGGGGGGAGCAGTACTTC	.	TRBV27	.	13	TRBJ2-7
CASRERDGRTEAFF	TGTGCCAGCAGGGAGCGGGACGGGCGAACTGAAGCTTTCTTT	.	TRBV7-2	.	14	TRBJ1-1